This T cell receptor (beta chain) originates from a study of blood T cell repertoires in COVID-19. About the research overall: Nucleic acid was either cDNA or gDNA, and it came from T cells, B-cell-depleted T cells, or PBMCs.

The protocol was immunoSEQ multiplex PCR, while the TCRdb copy is restricted to in-frame clones and leaves out a portion. The sample yields tens of thousands of clones, over 85% seen once. The sample taken for sequencing was peripheral blood. The TCR originated in a man older than 75 with active or convalescent COVID-19.

The CDR3 loop reads CASSWSQGGYTF. Here the CDR3 DNA reads TGTGCCAGTAGTTGGTCGCAGGGAGGCTACACCTTC. The V and J genes are TRBV19 and TRBJ1-2; a weak D match, TRBD1 (5 bases). V was cut by 5 bases and J by 8 bases, with 12 bases left in between. This CDR3 contains 12 residues. Germline values: CDR1 LNHDA, CDR2 SQIVND (reference sequence).